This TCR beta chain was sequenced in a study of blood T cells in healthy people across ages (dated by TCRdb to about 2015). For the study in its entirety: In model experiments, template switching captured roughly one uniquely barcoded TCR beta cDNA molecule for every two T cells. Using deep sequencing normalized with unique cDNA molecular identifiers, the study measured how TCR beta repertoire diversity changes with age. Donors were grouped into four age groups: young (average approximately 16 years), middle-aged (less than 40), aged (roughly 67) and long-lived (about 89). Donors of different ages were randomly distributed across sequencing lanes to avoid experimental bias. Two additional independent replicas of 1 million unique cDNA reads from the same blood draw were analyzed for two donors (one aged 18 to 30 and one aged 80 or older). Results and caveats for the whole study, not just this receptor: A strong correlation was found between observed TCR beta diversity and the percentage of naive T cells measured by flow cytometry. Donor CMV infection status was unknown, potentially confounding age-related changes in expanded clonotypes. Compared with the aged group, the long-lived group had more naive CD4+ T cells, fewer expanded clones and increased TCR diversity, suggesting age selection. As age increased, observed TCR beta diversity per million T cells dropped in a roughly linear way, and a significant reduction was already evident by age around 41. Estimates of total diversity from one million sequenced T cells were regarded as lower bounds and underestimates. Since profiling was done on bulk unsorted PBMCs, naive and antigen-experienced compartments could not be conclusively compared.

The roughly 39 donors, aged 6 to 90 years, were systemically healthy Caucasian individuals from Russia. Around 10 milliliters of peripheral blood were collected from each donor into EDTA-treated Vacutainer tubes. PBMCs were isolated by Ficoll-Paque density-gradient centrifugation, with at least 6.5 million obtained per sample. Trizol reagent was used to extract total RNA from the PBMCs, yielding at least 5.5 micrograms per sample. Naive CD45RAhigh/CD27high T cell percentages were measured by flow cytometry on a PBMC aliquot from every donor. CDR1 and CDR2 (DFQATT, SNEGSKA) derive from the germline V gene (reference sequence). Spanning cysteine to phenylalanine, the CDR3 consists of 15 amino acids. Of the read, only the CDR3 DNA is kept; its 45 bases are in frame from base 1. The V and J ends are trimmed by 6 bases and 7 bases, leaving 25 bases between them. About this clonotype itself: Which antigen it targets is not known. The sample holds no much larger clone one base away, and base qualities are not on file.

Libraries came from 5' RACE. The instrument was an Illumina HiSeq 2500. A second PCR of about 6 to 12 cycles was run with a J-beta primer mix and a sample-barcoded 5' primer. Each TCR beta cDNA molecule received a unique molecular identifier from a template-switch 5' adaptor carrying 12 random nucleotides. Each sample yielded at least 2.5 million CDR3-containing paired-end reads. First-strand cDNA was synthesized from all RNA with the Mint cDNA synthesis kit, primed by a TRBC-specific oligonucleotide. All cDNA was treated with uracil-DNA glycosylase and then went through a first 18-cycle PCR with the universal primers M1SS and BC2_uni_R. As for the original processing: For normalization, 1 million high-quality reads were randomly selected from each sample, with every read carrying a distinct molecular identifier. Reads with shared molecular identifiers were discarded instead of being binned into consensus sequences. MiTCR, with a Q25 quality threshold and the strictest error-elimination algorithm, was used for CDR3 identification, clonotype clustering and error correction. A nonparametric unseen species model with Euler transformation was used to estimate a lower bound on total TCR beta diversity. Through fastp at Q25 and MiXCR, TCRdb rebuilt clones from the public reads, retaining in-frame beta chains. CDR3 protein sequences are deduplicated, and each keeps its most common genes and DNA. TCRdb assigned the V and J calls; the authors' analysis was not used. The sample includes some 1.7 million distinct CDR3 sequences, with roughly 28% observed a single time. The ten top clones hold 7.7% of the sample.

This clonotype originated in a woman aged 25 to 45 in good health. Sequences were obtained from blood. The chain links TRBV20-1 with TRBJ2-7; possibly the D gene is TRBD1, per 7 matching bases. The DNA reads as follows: TGCAGTGCGCCGACCCAGGGGGGTTCCTACAATGAGCAGTACTTC. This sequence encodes CSAPTQGGSYNEQYF.